This T cell receptor (beta chain) was captured in a study of T cell repertoires in cytomegalovirus infection. Trimming cost V 3 bases and J 9 bases, with 11 bases left between them. This CDR3 comprises 12 residues. Germline CDR1 MDHEN, CDR2 SYDVKM. From the reads, TCRdb called clonotypes with MiXCR, one entry per CDR3 protein. The sample includes about 700,000 distinct CDR3 sequences, about 33% of them seen just once. Regarding this clonotype: The antigen remains undetermined.

The J gene is TRBJ1-1, the V gene TRBV28; the D is unclear. Sequenced here: cultured PBMCs, sampled from culture after CMV antigen stimulation. The sequence was collected from a human donor in good health (CMV status not recorded). Some clones in this sample may be carry-over from other donors' samples. CDR3 amino acids: CASSLRVKQAFF. The CDR3 coding sequence is TGTGCCAGCAGTTTGAGGGTGAAACAAGCTTTCTTT.